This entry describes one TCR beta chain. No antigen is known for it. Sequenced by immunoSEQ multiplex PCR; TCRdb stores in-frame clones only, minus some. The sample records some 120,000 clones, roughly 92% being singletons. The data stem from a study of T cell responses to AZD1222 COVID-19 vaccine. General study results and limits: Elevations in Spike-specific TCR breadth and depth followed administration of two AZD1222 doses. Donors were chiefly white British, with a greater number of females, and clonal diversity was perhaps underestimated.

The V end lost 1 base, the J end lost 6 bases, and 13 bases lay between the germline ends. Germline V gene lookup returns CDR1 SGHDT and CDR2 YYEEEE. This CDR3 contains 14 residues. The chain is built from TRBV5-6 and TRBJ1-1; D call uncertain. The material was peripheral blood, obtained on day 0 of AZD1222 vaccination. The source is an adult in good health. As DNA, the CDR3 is TGTGCCAGCAGCTTGAGGCAGCTTGAGGCTGAAGCTTTCTTT. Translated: CASSLRQLEAEAFF.